This T cell receptor beta chain originates from a study of blood T cell repertoires in COVID-19. The overall study: The cDNA or gDNA used as material had been derived from T cells, B-cell-depleted T cells, or PBMCs.

The V end was cut by 8 bases, the J end by 3 bases, with 8 bases between. The V gene's germline CDR1 is MNHEY and CDR2 SVGAGI. The CDR3 spans 11 residues. Only in-frame clones appear in the TCRdb table, and some are missing; sequencing was by immunoSEQ multiplex PCR. The sample carries a few hundred thousand clones, roughly 84% recorded once. Participants were placed into cohorts based on the clinical history they reported. Contact with a PCR-confirmed or clinician-diagnosed COVID-19 case occurred within 2 weeks of entry. The chain has TRBV6-5 and TRBJ2-7; D is perhaps TRBD2 (6 bases). The clonotype originates from a woman aged 50 to 60 who had been exposed to COVID-19. The sample comprised PBMCs or T cells enriched from blood (not recorded which). The CDR3 coding sequence is TGTGCCAGCTCGGACTACTACGAGCAGTACTTC. Protein: CASSDYYEQYF.